This T cell receptor (beta chain) was observed in a study of breast tumors, draining lymph nodes, adjacent tissues. Whole-study results and caveats: Tumors had less TCR diversity than lymph nodes, more than nontumor tissue.

Using its own MiXCR run on the multiplex PCR reads, TCRdb lists one record per CDR3 protein. The data show tens of thousands of distinct CDR3 sequences, approximately 31% seen once. Many counts were recorded for this clonotype. Its antigen remains unidentified. CDR1 is ENHRY and CDR2 is SYGVKD in the germline V gene. After removal of 6 bases from V and 5 bases from J, the junction contained 6 bases not matched to a gene. The CDR3 length is 13 residues. Sequencing used breast tumor tissue. This clonotype originated in a female donor with breast cancer. Some clones in this sample may be carry-over from other donors' samples. The chain combines TRBV10-3 with TRBJ2-7; the match to TRBD2 covers 8 bases. The CDR3 spells CAIREREYHEQYF. CDR3 nucleotides: TGTGCCATCAGAGAGCGGGAGTACCACGAGCAGTACTTC.